Included here is one T cell receptor beta chain sequence, with context. The antigen is undetermined. Germline V gene sequence: CDR1 MRHNA, CDR2 SNTAGT. Between the trimmed V and J ends, which lost 4 bases and 1 base, there was a span of 16 bases. CDR3 length: 16 amino acids. TCRdb's table, derived via immunoSEQ multiplex PCR, lists solely in-frame clones and lacks some. The sample yields 140,000 to 150,000 clones, roughly nine tenths seen once. The sample belongs to a study of T cell responses to AZD1222 COVID-19 vaccine. Study-level points and caveats: The donor group comprised mostly white British people and more females; the analysis possibly underestimated clonal diversity. No day 14 peak samples; only post-peak repertoires were characterized.

J is TRBJ1-2 and V is TRBV6-4; D is perhaps TRBD1 (6 bases). This TCR came from an adult in good health. Sequencing used peripheral blood, obtained on day 0 of AZD1222 vaccination. CDR3 nucleotide sequence: TGTGCCAGCAGTGCGGTGTATGGGGGCTATAACTATGGCTACACCTTC. Translating gives CASSAVYGGYNYGYTF.